This TCR beta chain was sequenced in a study of blood T cells in healthy people across ages. This clonotype showed up just a few times. Its matching antigen is unknown. The CDR3 loop spans 14 amino acids. V gave up 1 base and J gave up 6 bases, with 7 bases separating them. Germline CDR1 and CDR2: MNHEY and SVGAGI. The study, taken as a whole, reports: Because sorting was not performed, PBMCs prevented conclusive naive versus antigen-experienced comparison. Higher diversity, along with more naive CD4+ cells, distinguished long-lived donors from aged donors.

For the second PCR, which ran for about 7 to 11 cycles, a sample-barcoded 5' primer and a J-beta primer mix were used. In TCRdb, the 5' RACE reads were re-called with MiXCR into one record per CDR3 protein. The table includes roughly 570,000 distinct CDR3 sequences, 25% to 30% detected once. Russia was home to the donors, healthy Caucasian individuals aged roughly 6 to 90. Total RNA, at least 6 micrograms per sample, was extracted from PBMCs. This receptor was identified in a woman aged 70-85 years in good health. Sequencing was carried out using blood. This rearrangement joins TRBV6-5 to TRBJ1-6; D unclear. The CDR3 DNA is TGTGCCAGCAGTTACTGGCAGCGTAATTCACCCCTCCACTTT. This codes for CASSYWQRNSPLHF.